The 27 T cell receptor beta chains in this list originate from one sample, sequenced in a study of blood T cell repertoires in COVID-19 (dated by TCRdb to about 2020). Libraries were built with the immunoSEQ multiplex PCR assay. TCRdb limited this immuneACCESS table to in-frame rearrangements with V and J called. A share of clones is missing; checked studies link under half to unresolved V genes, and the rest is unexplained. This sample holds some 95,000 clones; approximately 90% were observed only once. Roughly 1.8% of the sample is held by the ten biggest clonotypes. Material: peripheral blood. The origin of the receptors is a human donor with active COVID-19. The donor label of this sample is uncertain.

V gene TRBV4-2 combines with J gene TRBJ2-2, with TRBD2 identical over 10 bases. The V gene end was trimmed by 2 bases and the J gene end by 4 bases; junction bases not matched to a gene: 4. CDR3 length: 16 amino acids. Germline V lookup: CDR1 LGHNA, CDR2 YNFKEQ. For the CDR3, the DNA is TGTGCCAGCAGCCAACAGCGGGGGGGTGGCACCGGGGAGCTGTTTTTT. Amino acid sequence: CASSQQRGGGTGELFF.

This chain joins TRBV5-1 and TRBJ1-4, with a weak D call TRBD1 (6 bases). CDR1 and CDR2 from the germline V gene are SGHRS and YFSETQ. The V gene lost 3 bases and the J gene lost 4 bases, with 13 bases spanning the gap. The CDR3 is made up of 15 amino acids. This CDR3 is CASSSQGRGNEKLFF. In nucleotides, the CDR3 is TGCGCCAGCAGCTCACAGGGTCGCGGTAATGAAAAACTGTTTTTT.

The CDR3 DNA reads as TGTGCCAGCAGCTTAGTGGGGACAGGGGCCCGGGAAGCTTTCTTT. Translated: CASSLVGTGAREAFF. The rearrangement joins TRBV7-2 to TRBJ1-1; 10 bases are shared with TRBD1. The CDR3 runs 15 residues. The germline V gene has CDR1 SGHTA and CDR2 FQGNSA. V shed 1 base, J shed 8 bases, and the junction held 7 bases outside the gene matches.

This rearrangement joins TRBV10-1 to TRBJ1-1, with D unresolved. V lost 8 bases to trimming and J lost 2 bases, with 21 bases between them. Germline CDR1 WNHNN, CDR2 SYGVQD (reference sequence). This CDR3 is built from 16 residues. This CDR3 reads CASPMGAGIVNTEAFF. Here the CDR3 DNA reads TGCGCCAGCCCTATGGGTGCGGGTATCGTTAACACTGAAGCTTTCTTT.

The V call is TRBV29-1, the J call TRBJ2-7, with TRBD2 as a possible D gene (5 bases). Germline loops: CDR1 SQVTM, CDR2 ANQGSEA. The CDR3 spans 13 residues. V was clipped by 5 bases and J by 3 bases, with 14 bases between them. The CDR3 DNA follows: TGCAGCGTTCTGAAGAGGGAAGGCTACGAGCAGTACTTC. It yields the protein CSVLKREGYEQYF.

CDR3 residues: CASSVAGATDTQYF. DNA of the CDR3: TGTGCCAGCAGCGTAGCTGGAGCGACAGATACGCAGTATTTT. The chain couples TRBV9 to TRBJ2-3; D not certain. Germline loops: CDR1 SGDLS, CDR2 YYNGEE. The V end lost 0 bases, the J end lost 3 bases, and 8 bases lay between the germline ends. The CDR3 is 14 residues long.

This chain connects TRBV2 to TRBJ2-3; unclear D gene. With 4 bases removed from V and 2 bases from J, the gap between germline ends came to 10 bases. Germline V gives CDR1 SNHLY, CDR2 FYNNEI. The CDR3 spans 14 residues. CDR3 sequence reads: CASSAAVYTDTQYF. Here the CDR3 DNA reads TGTGCCAGCAGTGCCGCGGTGTACACAGATACGCAGTATTTT.

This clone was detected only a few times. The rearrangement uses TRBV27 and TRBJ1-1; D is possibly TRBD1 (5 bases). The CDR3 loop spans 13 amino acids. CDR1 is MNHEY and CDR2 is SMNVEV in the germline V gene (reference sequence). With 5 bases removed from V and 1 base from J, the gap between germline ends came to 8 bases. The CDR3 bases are TGTGCCAGCAGTAGAGGACAGAACACTGAAGCTTTCTTT. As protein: CASSRGQNTEAFF.

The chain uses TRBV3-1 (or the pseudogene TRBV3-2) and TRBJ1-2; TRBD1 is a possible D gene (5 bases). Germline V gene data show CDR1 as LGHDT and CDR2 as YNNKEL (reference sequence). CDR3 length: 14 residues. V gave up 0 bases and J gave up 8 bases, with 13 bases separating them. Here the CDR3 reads CASSQERGTGGYTF. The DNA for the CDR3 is TGTGCCAGCAGCCAAGAGCGGGGGACCGGCGGCTACACCTTC.

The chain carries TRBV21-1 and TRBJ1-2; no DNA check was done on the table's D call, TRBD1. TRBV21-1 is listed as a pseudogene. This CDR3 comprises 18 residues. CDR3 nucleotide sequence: TGTGCCAGCAGCAAAGGACCGCCCCAGGGACACCCTAACTATGGCTACACCTTC. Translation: CASSKGPPQGHPNYGYTF.

In nucleotides, the CDR3 is TGTGCCTGGAGTGAGCCCGGGACAGGGATATACAGTTATTCCTACGAGCAGTACTTC. Protein sequence: CAWSEPGTGIYSYSYEQYF. The gene calls are TRBV30 and TRBJ2-7, with 9 nucleotides matching TRBD1. Germline CDR1 is GTSNPN and CDR2 is SVGIG (reference sequence). The ends lost 1 base at V and 1 base at J; junction bases unmatched: 17. This CDR3 is built from 19 residues.

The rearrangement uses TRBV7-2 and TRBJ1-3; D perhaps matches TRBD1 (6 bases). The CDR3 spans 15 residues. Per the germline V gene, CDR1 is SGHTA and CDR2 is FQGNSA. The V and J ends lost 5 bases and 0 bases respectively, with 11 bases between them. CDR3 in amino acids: CASSTQGISGNTIYF. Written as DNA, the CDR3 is TGTGCCAGCAGCACCCAGGGGATCTCTGGAAACACCATATATTTT.

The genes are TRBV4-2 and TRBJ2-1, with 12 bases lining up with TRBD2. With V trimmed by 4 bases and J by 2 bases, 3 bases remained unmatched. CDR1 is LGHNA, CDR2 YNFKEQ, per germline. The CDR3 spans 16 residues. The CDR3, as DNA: TGTGCCAGCAGCCCTAGCGGGGGGGCCCCCTACAATGAGCAGTTCTTC. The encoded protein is CASSPSGGAPYNEQFF.

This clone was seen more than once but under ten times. CDR3 region: CATSAFGTGGSYNEQFF. DNA for the CDR3: TGTGCCACCAGTGCTTTTGGGACAGGGGGTTCCTACAATGAGCAGTTCTTC. The rearrangement links TRBV24-1 to TRBJ2-1; TRBD1 agrees at 11 bases. The V gene's germline CDR1 is KGHDR and CDR2 SFDVKD. This CDR3 has 17 amino acids. V lost 5 bases to trimming and J lost 1 base; unmatched junction nucleotides: 6.

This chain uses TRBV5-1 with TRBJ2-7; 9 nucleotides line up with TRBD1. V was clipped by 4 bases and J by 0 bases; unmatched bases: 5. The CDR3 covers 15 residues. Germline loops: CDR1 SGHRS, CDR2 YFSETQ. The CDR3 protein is CASSPDRGYSYEQYF. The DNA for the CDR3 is TGCGCCAGCAGCCCGGACAGGGGCTACTCCTACGAGCAGTACTTC.

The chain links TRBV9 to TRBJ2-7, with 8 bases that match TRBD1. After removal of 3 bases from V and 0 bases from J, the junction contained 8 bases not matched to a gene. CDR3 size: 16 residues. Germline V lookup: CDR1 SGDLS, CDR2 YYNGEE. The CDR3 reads CASSDGQGALSYEQYF. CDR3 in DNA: TGTGCCAGCAGCGATGGACAGGGCGCACTCTCCTACGAGCAGTACTTC.

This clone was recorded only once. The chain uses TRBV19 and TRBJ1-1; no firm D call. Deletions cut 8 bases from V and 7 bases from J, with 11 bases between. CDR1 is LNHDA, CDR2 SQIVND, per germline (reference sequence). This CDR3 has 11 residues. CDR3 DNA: TGTGCCAGTCAGGAGGAGGATGAAGCTTTCTTT. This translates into CASQEEDEAFF. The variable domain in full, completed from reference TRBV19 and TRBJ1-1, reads DGGITQSPKYLFRKEGQNVTLSCEQNLNHDAMYWYRQDPGQGLRLIYYSQIVNDFQKGDIAEGYSVSREKKESFPLTVTSAQKNPTAFYLCASQEEDEAFFGQGTRLTVV.

The CDR3 protein is CASTSGGGETQYF. The CDR3 nucleotides are TGTGCCAGCACTTCGGGGGGGGGAGAGACCCAGTACTTC. This chain uses TRBV5-4 with TRBJ2-5, with 8 positions matching TRBD2. The V and J ends lost 6 bases and 4 bases, in that order; junction bases with no gene match: 5. The CDR3 has 13 residues. CDR1 is SGHNT and CDR2 is YYREEE in the germline V gene (reference sequence). The full variable domain, in which reference TRBV5-4 and TRBJ2-5 provide the parts outside the CDR3, is ETGVTQSPTHLIKTRGQQVTLRCSSQSGHNTVSWYQQALGQGPQFIFQYYREEENGRGNFPPRFSGLQFPNYSSELNVNALELDDSALYLCASTSGGGETQYFGPGTRLLVL.

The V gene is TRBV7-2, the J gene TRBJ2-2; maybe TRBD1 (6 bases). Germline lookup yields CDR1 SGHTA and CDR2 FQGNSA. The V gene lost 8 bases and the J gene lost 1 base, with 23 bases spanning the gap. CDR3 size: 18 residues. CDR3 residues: CASRTYYRAVGNTGELFF. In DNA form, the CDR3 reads TGTGCCAGCCGAACTTACTACAGGGCGGTGGGGAACACCGGGGAGCTGTTTTTT.

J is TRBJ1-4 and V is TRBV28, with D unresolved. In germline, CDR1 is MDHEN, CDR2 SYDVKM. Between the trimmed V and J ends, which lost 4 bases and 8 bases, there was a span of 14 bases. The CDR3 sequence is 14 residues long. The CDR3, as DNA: TGTGCCAGCAGTTCCCCCAACGAGGCGGAAAAACTGTTTTTT. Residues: CASSSPNEAEKLFF.

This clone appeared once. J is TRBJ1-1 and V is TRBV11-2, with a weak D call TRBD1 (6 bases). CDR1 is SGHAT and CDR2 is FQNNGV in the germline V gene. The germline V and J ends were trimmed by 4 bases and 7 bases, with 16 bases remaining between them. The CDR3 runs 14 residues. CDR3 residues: CASSSSTGYFEAFF. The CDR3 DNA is TGTGCCAGCAGCTCGTCGACAGGATACTTTGAAGCTTTCTTT.

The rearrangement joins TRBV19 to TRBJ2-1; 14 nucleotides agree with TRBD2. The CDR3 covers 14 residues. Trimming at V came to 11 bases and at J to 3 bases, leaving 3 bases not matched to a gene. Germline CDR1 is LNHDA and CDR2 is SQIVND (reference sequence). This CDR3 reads CASTSGGDYNEQFF. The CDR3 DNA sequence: TGTGCCTCGACTAGCGGGGGGGACTACAATGAGCAGTTCTTC.

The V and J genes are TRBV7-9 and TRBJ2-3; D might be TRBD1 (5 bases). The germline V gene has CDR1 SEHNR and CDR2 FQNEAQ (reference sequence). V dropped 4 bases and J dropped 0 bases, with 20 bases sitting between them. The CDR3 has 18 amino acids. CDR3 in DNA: TGTGCCAGCAGCTACCCGACCGGTTCAGGGCCCAGCACAGATACGCAGTATTTT. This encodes CASSYPTGSGPSTDTQYF.

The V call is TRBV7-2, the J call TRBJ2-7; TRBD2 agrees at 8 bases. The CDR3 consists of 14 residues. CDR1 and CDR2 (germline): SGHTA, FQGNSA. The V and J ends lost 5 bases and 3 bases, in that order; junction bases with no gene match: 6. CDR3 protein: CASSTLGGGYEQYF. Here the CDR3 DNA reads TGTGCCAGCAGCACACTCGGGGGGGGCTACGAGCAGTACTTC. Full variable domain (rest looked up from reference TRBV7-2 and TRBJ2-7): GAGVSQSPSNKVTEKGKDVELRCDPISGHTALYWYRQSLGQGLEFLIYFQGNSAPDKSGLPSDRFSAERTGGSVSTLTIQRTQQEDSAVYLCASSTLGGGYEQYFGPGTRLTVT.

Here the CDR3 DNA reads TGTGCCAGCAGTTTAGGAGTCGAGACCCAGTACTTC. Amino acid sequence: CASSLGVETQYF. The rearrangement uses TRBV12-3 or TRBV12-4 and TRBJ2-5; D is uncertain. V was cut by 1 base and J by 5 bases, with 5 bases left in between. This CDR3 comprises 12 residues.

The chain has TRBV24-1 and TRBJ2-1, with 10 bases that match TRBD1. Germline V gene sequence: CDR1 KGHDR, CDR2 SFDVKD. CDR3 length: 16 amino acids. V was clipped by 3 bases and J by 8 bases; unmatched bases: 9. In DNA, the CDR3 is TGTGCCACCAGTGATCCCACCGGGACAGGGGTGGATGAGCAGTTCTTC. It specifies CATSDPTGTGVDEQFF.

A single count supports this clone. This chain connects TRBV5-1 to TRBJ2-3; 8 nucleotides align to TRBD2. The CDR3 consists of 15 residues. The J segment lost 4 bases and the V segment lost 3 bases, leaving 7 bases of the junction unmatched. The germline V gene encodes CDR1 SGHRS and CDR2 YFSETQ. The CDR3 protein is CASSYSGGYSDTQYF. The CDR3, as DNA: TGCGCCAGCAGCTACTCGGGGGGGTATTCAGATACGCAGTATTTT.